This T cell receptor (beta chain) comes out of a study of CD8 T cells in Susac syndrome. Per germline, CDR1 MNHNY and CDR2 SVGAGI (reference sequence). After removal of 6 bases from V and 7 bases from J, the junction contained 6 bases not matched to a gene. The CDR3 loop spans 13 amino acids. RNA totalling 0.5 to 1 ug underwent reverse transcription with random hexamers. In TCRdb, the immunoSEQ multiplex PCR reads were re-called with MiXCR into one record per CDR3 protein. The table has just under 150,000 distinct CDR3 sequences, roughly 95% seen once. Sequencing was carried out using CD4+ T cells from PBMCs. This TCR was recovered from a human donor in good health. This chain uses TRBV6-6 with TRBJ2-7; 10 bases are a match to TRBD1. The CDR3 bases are TGTGCCAGCAGCCGACAGGGGGCAGGGGAGCAGTACTTC. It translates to CASSRQGAGEQYF.